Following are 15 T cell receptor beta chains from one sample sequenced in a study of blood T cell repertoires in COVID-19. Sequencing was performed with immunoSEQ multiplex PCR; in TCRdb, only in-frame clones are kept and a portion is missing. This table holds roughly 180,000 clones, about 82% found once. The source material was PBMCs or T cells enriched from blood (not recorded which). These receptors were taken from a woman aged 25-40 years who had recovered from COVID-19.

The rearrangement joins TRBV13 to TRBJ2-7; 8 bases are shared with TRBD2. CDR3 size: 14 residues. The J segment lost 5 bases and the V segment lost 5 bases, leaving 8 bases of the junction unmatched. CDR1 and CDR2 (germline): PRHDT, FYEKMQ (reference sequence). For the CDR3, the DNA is TGTGCCAGCAGCCGCCGGACTAGCTCAAACGAGCAGTACTTC. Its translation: CASSRRTSSNEQYF.

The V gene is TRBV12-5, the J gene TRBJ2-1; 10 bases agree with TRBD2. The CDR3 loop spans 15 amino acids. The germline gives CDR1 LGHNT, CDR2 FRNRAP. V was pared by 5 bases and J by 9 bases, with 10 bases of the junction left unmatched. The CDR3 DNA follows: TGTGCTAGTGGTGCCGGGACTAGCGTATTCGGTGAGCAGTTCTTC. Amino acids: CASGAGTSVFGEQFF.

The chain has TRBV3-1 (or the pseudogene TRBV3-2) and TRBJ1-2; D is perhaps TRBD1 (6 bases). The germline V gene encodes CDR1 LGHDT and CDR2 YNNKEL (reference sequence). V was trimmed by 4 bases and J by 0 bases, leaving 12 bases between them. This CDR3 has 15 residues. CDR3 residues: CASSRTEPSNYGYTF. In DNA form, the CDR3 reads TGTGCCAGCAGCCGGACAGAGCCCTCTAACTATGGCTACACCTTC.

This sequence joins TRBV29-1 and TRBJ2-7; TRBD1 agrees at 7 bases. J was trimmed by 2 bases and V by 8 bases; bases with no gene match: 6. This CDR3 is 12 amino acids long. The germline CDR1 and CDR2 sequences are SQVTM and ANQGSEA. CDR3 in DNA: TGCAGCACTAGACAGGGAGCCTACGAGCAGTACTTC. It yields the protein CSTRQGAYEQYF.

CDR3 region: CASSLGLADNEQFF. CDR3 nucleotide sequence: TGTGCCAGCAGCTTGGGACTAGCGGACAATGAGCAGTTCTTC. This chain connects TRBV5-6 to TRBJ2-1; 9 bases align to TRBD2. Germline-derived CDR1 and CDR2 are SGHDT and YYEEEE. The junction had 0 bases not matched to a gene; V was cut back by 0 bases and J by 5 bases. The CDR3 loop spans 14 amino acids.

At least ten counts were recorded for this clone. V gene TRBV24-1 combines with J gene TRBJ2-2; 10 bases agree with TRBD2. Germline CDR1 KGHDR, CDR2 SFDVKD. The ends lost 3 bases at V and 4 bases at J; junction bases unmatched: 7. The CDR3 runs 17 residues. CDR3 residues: CATSDPLAGEFTGELFF. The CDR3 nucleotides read TGTGCCACCAGTGATCCCCTAGCGGGAGAGTTCACCGGGGAGCTGTTTTTT.

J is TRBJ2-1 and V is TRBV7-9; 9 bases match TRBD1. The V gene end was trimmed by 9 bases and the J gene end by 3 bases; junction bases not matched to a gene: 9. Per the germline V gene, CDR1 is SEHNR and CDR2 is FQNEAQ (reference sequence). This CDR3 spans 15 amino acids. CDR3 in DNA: TGTGCCAGTGGTATAGGGGACAGGGACTACAATGAGCAGTTCTTC. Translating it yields CASGIGDRDYNEQFF.

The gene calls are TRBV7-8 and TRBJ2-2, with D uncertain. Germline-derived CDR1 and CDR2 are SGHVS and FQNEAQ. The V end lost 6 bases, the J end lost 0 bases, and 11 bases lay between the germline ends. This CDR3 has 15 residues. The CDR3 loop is CASSLGTSNTGELFF. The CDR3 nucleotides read TGTGCCAGCAGTTTGGGCACGTCGAACACCGGGGAGCTGTTTTTT.

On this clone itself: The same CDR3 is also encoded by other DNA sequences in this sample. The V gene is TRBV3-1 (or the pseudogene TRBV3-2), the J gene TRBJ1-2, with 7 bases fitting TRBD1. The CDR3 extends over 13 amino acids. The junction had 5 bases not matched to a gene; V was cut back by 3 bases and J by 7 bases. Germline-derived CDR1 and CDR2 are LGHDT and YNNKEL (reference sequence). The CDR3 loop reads CASSQNRGGGYTF. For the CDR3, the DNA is TGTGCCAGCAGCCAGAACAGGGGAGGTGGCTACACCTTC.

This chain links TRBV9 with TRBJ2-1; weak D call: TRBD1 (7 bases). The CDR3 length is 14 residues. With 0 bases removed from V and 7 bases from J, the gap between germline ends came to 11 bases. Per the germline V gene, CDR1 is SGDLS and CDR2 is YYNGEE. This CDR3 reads CASSVGAGGNEQFF. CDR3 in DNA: TGTGCCAGCAGCGTAGGAGCAGGGGGGAATGAGCAGTTCTTC. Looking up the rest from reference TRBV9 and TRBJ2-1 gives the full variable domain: DSGVTQTPKHLITATGQRVTLRCSPRSGDLSVYWYQQSLDQGLQFLIQYYNGEERAKGNILERFSAQQFPDLHSELNLSSLELGDSALYFCASSVGAGGNEQFFGPGTRLTVL.

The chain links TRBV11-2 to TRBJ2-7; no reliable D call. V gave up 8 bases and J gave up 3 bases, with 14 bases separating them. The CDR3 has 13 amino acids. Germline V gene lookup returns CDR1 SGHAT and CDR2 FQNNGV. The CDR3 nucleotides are TGTGCCAGCGCCCTGGCCGAGGACTACGAGCAGTACTTC. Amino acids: CASALAEDYEQYF.

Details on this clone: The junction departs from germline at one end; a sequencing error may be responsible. CDR3 residues: CASTEGLGYYEQYF. In DNA form, the CDR3 reads TGTGCCAGCACTGAAGGACTAGGATACTACGAGCAGTACTTC. The V and J genes are TRBV2 and TRBJ2-7, with TRBD2 matching over 7 bases. CDR1 is SNHLY, CDR2 FYNNEI, per germline. The CDR3 runs 14 residues.

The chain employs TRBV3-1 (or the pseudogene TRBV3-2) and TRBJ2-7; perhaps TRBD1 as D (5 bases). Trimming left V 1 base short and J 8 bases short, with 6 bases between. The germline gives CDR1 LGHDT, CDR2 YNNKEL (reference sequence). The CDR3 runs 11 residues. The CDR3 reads CASSQGQQQYF. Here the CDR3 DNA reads TGTGCCAGCAGCCAAGGACAGCAGCAGTACTTC.

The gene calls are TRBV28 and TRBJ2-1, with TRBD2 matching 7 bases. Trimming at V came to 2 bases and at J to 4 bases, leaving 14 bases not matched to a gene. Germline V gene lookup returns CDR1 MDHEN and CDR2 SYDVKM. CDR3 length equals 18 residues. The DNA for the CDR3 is TGTGCCAGCAGTTTAACTCTCCTAGGAACTAGCGCTTACAATGAGCAGTTCTTC. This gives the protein CASSLTLLGTSAYNEQFF.

CDR3 in amino acids: CASSLSGLSTYEQYF. CDR3 nucleotide sequence: TGTGCCAGCAGCTTATCTGGACTGTCAACCTACGAGCAGTACTTC. The chain couples TRBV7-2 to TRBJ2-7; D is perhaps TRBD2 (5 bases). The ends were cut back, 2 bases at V and 2 bases at J, with 13 bases in the middle. Germline V gene lookup returns CDR1 SGHTA and CDR2 FQGNSA. The length of the CDR3 is 15 residues.